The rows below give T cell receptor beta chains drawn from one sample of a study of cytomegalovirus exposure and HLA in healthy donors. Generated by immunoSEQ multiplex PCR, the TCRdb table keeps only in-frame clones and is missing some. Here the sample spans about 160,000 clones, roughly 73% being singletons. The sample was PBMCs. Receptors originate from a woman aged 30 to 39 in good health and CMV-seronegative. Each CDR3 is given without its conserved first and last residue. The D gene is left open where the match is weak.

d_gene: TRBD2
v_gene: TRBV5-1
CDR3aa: ASSPVRGTSGGARYEQY

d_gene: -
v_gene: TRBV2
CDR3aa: ASSEGQANQPQH

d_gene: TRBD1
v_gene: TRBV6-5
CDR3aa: ASSRGDRWEDTQY

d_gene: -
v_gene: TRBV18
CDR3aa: ASSPPGTSQNSPLH

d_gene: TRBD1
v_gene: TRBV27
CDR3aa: ASSFAGGGTANSPLH

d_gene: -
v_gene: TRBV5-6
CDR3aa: ASSFDLGRRTYEQY

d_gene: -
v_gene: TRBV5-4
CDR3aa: ASSLDRARSPLH

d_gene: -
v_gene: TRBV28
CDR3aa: ASSLWTSTYNSPLH

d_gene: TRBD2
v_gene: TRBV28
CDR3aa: ASSLKRPTSGAYEQY

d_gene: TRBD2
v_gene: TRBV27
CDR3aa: ASRDIAGGTYNEQF

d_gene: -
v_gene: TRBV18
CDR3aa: ASTPERASGNTIY

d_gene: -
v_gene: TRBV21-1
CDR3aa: ASSKAPRGGNTIY

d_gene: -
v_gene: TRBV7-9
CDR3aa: ASSPRQETGELF

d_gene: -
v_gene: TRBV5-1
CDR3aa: ASMGAGEAF

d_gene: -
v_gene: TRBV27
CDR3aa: ASRPLNRELAEAF

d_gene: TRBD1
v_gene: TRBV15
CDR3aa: ATSRRSYGTVNTEAF

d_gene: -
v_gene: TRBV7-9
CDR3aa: ASTSPSIGDIQY

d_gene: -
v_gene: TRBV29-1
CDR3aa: SVEKQGREQY

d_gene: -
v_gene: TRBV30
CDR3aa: AWSDRDIFSGANVLT

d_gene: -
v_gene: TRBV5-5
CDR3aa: ASSLAGSSYEQY

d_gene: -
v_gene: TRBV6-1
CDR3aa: ASRQVINSPLH

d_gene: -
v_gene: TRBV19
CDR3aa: ASSMDRTGNTIY

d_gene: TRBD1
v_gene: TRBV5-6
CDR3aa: ASSLLGTENNQPQH

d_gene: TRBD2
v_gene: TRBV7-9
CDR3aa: ASSQSGGSDTQY

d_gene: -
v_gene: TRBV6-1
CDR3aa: ASKSADYGYT

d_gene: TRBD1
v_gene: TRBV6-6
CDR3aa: ASSAVYSKTGFKQF

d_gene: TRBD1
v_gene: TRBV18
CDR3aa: ASSPGDRGSSYGYT

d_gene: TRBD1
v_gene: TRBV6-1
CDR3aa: ASSDDRTGRINAEAF

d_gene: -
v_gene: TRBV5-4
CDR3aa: ASSFGSNTEAF

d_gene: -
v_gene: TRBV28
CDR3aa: ASGDTALLH

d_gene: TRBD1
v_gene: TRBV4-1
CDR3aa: ASSHPQGGTGALNTEAF

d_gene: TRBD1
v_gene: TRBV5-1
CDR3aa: ASSPGQGGPGQPQH

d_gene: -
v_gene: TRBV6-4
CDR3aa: ASSASTGSASEAF